The 27 T cell receptor beta chains listed next were all sequenced from one sample in a study of blood T cell repertoires in COVID-19 (dated by TCRdb to 2019 to 2021). The method was the immunoSEQ multiplex PCR assay. In its TCRdb copy, this immuneACCESS table keeps in-frame sequences only and misses some clones. Where compared with another copy, unresolved V genes explain less than half of these, and the others have no known cause. Across this sample there are about 160,000 clones, with over 70% seen only once. The ten largest account for 2.5% to 3% of the sample. Sequences were obtained from peripheral blood. These receptors came from a man aged 70 or older with acute or convalescent COVID-19.

This sequence joins TRBV7-2 and TRBJ2-7, with TRBD2 identical over 11 bases. Per germline, CDR1 SGHTA and CDR2 FQGNSA. CDR3 size: 18 residues. V gave up 1 base and J gave up 7 bases; unmatched junction bases: 15. The CDR3 bases are TGTGCCAGCAGCTTAGAATATTCGGCTAGCGGGAGGCCGGGGGAGCAGTACTTC. Translating it yields CASSLEYSASGRPGEQYF.

The J gene is TRBJ2-7, the V gene TRBV9; the match to TRBD1 covers 7 bases. Trimming cost V 0 bases and J 2 bases; bases outside gene matches: 2. Per germline, CDR1 SGDLS and CDR2 YYNGEE. The CDR3 is 14 amino acids. CDR3 residues: CASSVGQGTYEQYF. CDR3 DNA sequence: TGTGCCAGCAGCGTAGGACAGGGAACCTACGAGCAGTACTTC. Complete variable domain (other parts from reference TRBV9 and TRBJ2-7): DSGVTQTPKHLITATGQRVTLRCSPRSGDLSVYWYQQSLDQGLQFLIQYYNGEERAKGNILERFSAQQFPDLHSELNLSSLELGDSALYFCASSVGQGTYEQYFGPGTRLTVT.

The chain has TRBV21-1 and TRBJ1-2; TRBD1, the table's D call, was not compared with the DNA. TRBV21-1 is deemed a pseudogene. The CDR3 sequence is 15 residues long. This CDR3 reads CASSKGQGADYGYTF. The DNA for the CDR3 is TGTGCCAGCAGCAAAGGACAGGGGGCAGACTATGGCTACACCTTC.

The table lists this clone with a count of one. The chain is built from TRBV6-5 and TRBJ1-2; no firm D call. Trimming took off 6 bases at V and 8 bases at J, with 13 bases between the two ends. The germline V gene has CDR1 MNHEY and CDR2 SVGAGI. CDR3 length: 12 amino acids. CDR3 residues: CASRYSSGGYTF. Written as DNA, the CDR3 is TGTGCCAGCAGGTACAGTTCAGGCGGCTACACCTTC.

This sequence joins TRBV27 and TRBJ1-2; 7 bases map to TRBD1. The CDR3 sequence is 14 residues long. The junction had 5 bases not matched to a gene; V was cut back by 2 bases and J by 5 bases. Germline-derived CDR1 and CDR2 are MNHEY and SMNVEV (reference sequence). CDR3 sequence reads: CASSLAGGLYGYTF. DNA for the CDR3: TGTGCCAGCAGTTTAGCAGGGGGGTTATATGGCTACACCTTC.

The V gene is TRBV11-3, the J gene TRBJ2-1; D is possibly TRBD2 (6 bases). With 2 bases removed from V and 6 bases from J, the gap between germline ends came to 17 bases. This CDR3 contains 16 residues. CDR1 and CDR2 from the germline V gene are SGHNT and YENEEA. The CDR3 coding sequence is TGTGCCAGCAGCTTACGGGGGACTGGCCTACTCAATGAGCAGTTCTTC. Amino acid sequence: CASSLRGTGLLNEQFF.

The chain combines TRBV4-1 with TRBJ2-7; D may be TRBD1 (5 bases). CDR1 is MGHRA, CDR2 YSYEKL, per germline. The CDR3 length is 17 residues. V lost 0 bases and J 0 bases, leaving 15 bases between the germline ends. The CDR3 spells CASSQEYLRGSSYEQYF. The CDR3 nucleotides are TGCGCCAGCAGCCAAGAGTATCTTAGGGGAAGCTCCTACGAGCAGTACTTC.

The genes are TRBV28 and TRBJ1-2; weak D call: TRBD1 (5 bases). The CDR3 consists of 12 residues. Trimming pared 4 bases from V and 2 bases from J, leaving 5 bases between. Looked up from germline, CDR1 is MDHEN and CDR2 is SYDVKM. CDR3 in amino acids: CASSWTNYGYTF. As DNA, the CDR3 is TGTGCCAGCAGTTGGACAAACTATGGCTACACCTTC.

The chain is built from TRBV12-3 or TRBV12-4 and TRBJ2-1; 9 nucleotides align to TRBD2. V lost 3 bases to trimming and J lost 11 bases; unmatched junction nucleotides: 5. The CDR3 sequence is 13 residues long. CDR3 sequence reads: CASSFASGAQQFF. In DNA, the CDR3 is TGTGCCAGCAGTTTTGCTAGCGGGGCTCAGCAGTTCTTC.

The rearrangement uses TRBV18 and TRBJ2-2, with 10 bases lining up with TRBD2. V lost 3 bases to trimming and J lost 4 bases; unmatched junction nucleotides: 2. The CDR3 totals 15 residues. Germline CDR1 is KGHSH and CDR2 is LQKENI. CDR3 nucleotide sequence: TGTGCCAGCTCACCTCAGCGGGGGGGCACCGGGGAGCTGTTTTTT. Amino acid sequence: CASSPQRGGTGELFF.

This chain joins TRBV28 and TRBJ1-4; perhaps TRBD1 as D (6 bases). This CDR3 region has 14 residues. Looked up from germline, CDR1 is MDHEN and CDR2 is SYDVKM. Trimming took 10 bases from V and 3 from J, leaving 15 bases between them. The CDR3 protein is CAIGDRPANEKLFF. The DNA of the CDR3 is TGTGCCATCGGAGACAGGCCGGCTAATGAAAAACTGTTTTTT.

The rearrangement uses TRBV7-9 and TRBJ1-4, with D perhaps matching TRBD1 (6 bases). V was shortened by 1 base and J by 7 bases, with 7 bases between the two germline ends. The CDR3 has 13 residues. Germline V gene sequence: CDR1 SEHNR, CDR2 FQNEAQ (reference sequence). The CDR3 protein is CASSLVGGEKLFF. CDR3 bases: TGTGCCAGCAGCTTAGTAGGGGGTGAAAAACTGTTTTTT.

The chain recombines TRBV6-5 with TRBJ1-1; perhaps TRBD1 as D (5 bases). Germline-derived CDR1 and CDR2 are MNHEY and SVGAGI. With 2 bases removed from V and 4 bases from J, the gap between germline ends came to 8 bases. CDR3 length: 13 amino acids. The CDR3 reads CASSYEGVTEAFF. The CDR3 DNA follows: TGTGCCAGCAGTTACGAAGGGGTCACTGAAGCTTTCTTT.

The chain recombines TRBV3-1 (or the pseudogene TRBV3-2) with TRBJ1-2; 8 bases are shared with TRBD1. The germline CDR1 and CDR2 sequences are LGHDT and YNNKEL (reference sequence). The J segment lost 4 bases and the V segment lost 4 bases, leaving 5 bases of the junction unmatched. The CDR3 spans 14 residues. CDR3 DNA: TGTGCCAGCAGCCCGTGGACAGGGCCCTATGGCTACACCTTC. Protein: CASSPWTGPYGYTF.

The V and J genes are TRBV4-3 and TRBJ2-7; the D gene is possibly TRBD2 (6 bases). The CDR3 sequence is 13 residues long. Trimming removed 0 bases at V and 6 bases at J, with 9 bases between. Germline V CDR1 and CDR2: LGHNA, YSLEER. CDR3 region: CASSQEEGFEQYF. The CDR3 coding sequence is TGCGCCAGCAGCCAAGAGGAGGGCTTCGAGCAGTACTTC.

Here the CDR3 DNA reads TGTGCCAGTAGTATCAGGGTCGGGAGCAATCAGCCCCAGCATTTT. Translation: CASSIRVGSNQPQHF. The genes are TRBV19 and TRBJ1-5; TRBD1 is a possible D gene (5 bases). The CDR3 consists of 15 residues. V was trimmed by 3 bases and J by 1 base, leaving 10 bases between them. Germline values: CDR1 LNHDA, CDR2 SQIVND (reference sequence).

The table lists this clone with a count of one. The chain is built from TRBV5-5 and TRBJ2-1; D remains unclear. Germline CDR1 and CDR2: SGHKS and YYEKEE (reference sequence). The CDR3 length is 11 residues. V lost 0 bases and J lost 12, with 7 bases in between. The DNA for the CDR3 is TGTGCCAGCAGCTTGGGGCGGTTGCAGTTCTTC. Encoded protein: CASSLGRLQFF.

There are a few counts of this clone. This chain connects TRBV27 to TRBJ1-2, with D perhaps TRBD1 (5 bases). This CDR3 spans 15 amino acids. The germline V gene has CDR1 MNHEY and CDR2 SMNVEV (reference sequence). V was cut by 5 bases and J by 7 bases, with 20 bases left in between. CDR3 sequence (DNA): TGTGCCAGCAGTCCCCAGTGGAGGGGAACGACTGGCTACACCTTC. This codes for CASSPQWRGTTGYTF.

This chain connects TRBV7-2 to TRBJ1-2; 8 bases are a match to TRBD1. The CDR3 has 14 amino acids. V shed 2 bases, J shed 6 bases, and the junction held 5 bases outside the gene matches. Germline V gives CDR1 SGHTA, CDR2 FQGNSA. CDR3 protein: CASSLNTGGDGYTF. The CDR3 nucleotides read TGTGCCAGCAGCTTAAATACAGGGGGGGATGGCTACACCTTC.

The chain couples TRBV27 to TRBJ1-1; D gene unclear. Trimming cost V 5 bases and J 1 base, with 8 bases left between them. The length of the CDR3 is 13 residues. Germline CDR1 MNHEY, CDR2 SMNVEV (reference sequence). CDR3 coding DNA: TGTGCCAGCAGTCCGGGGTGGAACACTGAAGCTTTCTTT. The encoded protein is CASSPGWNTEAFF.

This sequence joins TRBV27 and TRBJ1-2, with D hard to call. V was clipped by 5 bases and J by 4 bases, with 11 bases between them. This CDR3 region has 13 residues. Germline-derived CDR1 and CDR2 are MNHEY and SMNVEV (reference sequence). CDR3 sequence (DNA): TGTGCCAGCAGTCCGCAAGCAACCTATGGCTACACCTTC. Its translation: CASSPQATYGYTF.

The V gene is TRBV27, the J gene TRBJ2-3; D is perhaps TRBD2 (5 bases). CDR1 is MNHEY, CDR2 SMNVEV, per germline (reference sequence). Trimming shortened V by 4 bases and J by 0 bases, and 17 bases separated the two germline ends. This CDR3 is 17 amino acids long. The CDR3 spells CASSSSPSGGSTDTQYF. The CDR3 region has the DNA TGTGCCAGCAGTTCATCCCCATCGGGCGGGAGCACAGATACGCAGTATTTT.

The V and J genes are TRBV5-1 and TRBJ2-1, with 14 bases aligning to TRBD2. Losses at the gene ends were 4 bases for V and 7 bases for J; bases not matched to a gene: 4. Per germline, CDR1 SGHRS and CDR2 YFSETQ. The CDR3 length is 15 residues. CDR3 in amino acids: CASSAGLAGVNEQFF. Here the CDR3 DNA reads TGCGCCAGCAGCGCGGGACTAGCGGGAGTTAATGAGCAGTTCTTC.

V is TRBV7-8 and J is TRBJ2-3, with 10 bases aligning to TRBD2. J lost 1 base, V lost 1 base, and 5 bases had no gene match. Germline CDR1 reads SGHVS; CDR2 reads FQNEAQ. The CDR3 has 17 amino acids. The CDR3 spells CASSLGGTSGGTDTQYF. The CDR3 region has the DNA TGTGCCAGCAGCTTAGGGGGAACTAGCGGGGGCACAGATACGCAGTATTTT.

The rearrangement links TRBV2 to TRBJ2-5; 8 bases fit TRBD2. Germline V gene lookup returns CDR1 SNHLY and CDR2 FYNNEI. This CDR3 spans 14 amino acids. V trimming: 1 base; J trimming: 12 bases; junction bases outside the gene matches: 10. The CDR3 DNA sequence: TGTGCCAGCAGTGAAGGTAGCGGGGTCCGGAGGAAGTACTTC. Amino acid sequence: CASSEGSGVRRKYF. The variable domain in full, with the rest retrieved from reference TRBV2 and TRBJ2-5, is EPEVTQTPSHQVTQMGQEVILRCVPISNHLYFYWYRQILGQKVEFLVSFYNNEISEKSEIFDDQFSVERPDGSNFTLKIRSTKLEDSAMYFCASSEGSGVRRKYFGPGTRLLVL.

CDR3 residues: CASSDAGTGSIAQHF. In DNA, the CDR3 is TGTGCCAGCAGTGACGCCGGGACAGGGTCCATAGCCCAGCATTTT. This chain joins TRBV2 and TRBJ1-5; 9 nucleotides agree with TRBD1. The CDR3 is 15 amino acids. The germline V gene encodes CDR1 SNHLY and CDR2 FYNNEI. Trimming cost V 3 bases and J 11 bases; bases outside gene matches: 11.

The V and J genes are TRBV5-1 and TRBJ2-3; TRBD2 agrees at 9 bases. The CDR3 spans 17 residues. Germline CDR1 SGHRS, CDR2 YFSETQ. J was trimmed by 4 bases and V by 4 bases; bases with no gene match: 13. The CDR3 sequence is CASSLGRGAGGSDTQYF. CDR3 in DNA: TGCGCCAGCAGCCTCGGACGGGGAGCGGGAGGTTCAGATACGCAGTATTTT. Full variable domain (rest looked up from reference TRBV5-1 and TRBJ2-3): KAGVTQTPRYLIKTRGQQVTLSCSPISGHRSVSWYQQTPGQGLQFLFEYFSETQRNKGNFPGRFSGRQFSNSRSEMNVSTLELGDSALYLCASSLGRGAGGSDTQYFGPGTRLTVL.